A single sample is the source of the 21 T cell receptor beta chains below, sequenced in a study of cytomegalovirus exposure and HLA in healthy donors. PCR involved 60 Vbeta and 13 Jbeta primers. Sequencing used immunoSEQ multiplex PCR; TCRdb keeps in-frame clones, though not all of them. Here the sample spans 100,000 to 150,000 clones, about 70% being singletons. Sequenced: PBMCs. The receptors derive from a woman aged 60 to 75 in good health and CMV-seropositive.

V is TRBV7-9 and J is TRBJ1-2; TRBD1 is a possible D gene (5 bases). V lost 7 bases and J 4 bases, leaving 16 bases between the germline ends. The CDR3 has 14 amino acids. Per germline, CDR1 SEHNR and CDR2 FQNEAQ (reference sequence). The DNA for the CDR3 is TGTGCCAGCACCCCGTGGGGGGGAGGCTATGGCTACACCTTC. It is translated as CASTPWGGGYGYTF.

The V call is TRBV6-6, the J call TRBJ2-5; TRBD2 matches at 12 bases. Near its end, the DNA agrees better with TRBJ2-7, so the J call may be wrong. The CDR3 runs to 16 residues. Germline assignment: CDR1 MNHNY and CDR2 SVGAGI (reference sequence). The CDR3: CASSYPTSGGSYEQYF. CDR3 nucleotides: TGTGCCAGCAGTTACCCGACTAGCGGGGGCTCCTACGAGCAGTACTTC.

The chain uses TRBV6-4 and TRBJ2-7; TRBD2 aligns across 12 bases. J lost 9 bases, V lost 0 bases, and 15 bases had no gene match. Per the germline V gene, CDR1 is MRHNA and CDR2 is SNTAGT. This CDR3 has 18 residues. In DNA form, the CDR3 reads TGTGCCAGCAGTGACTCTGACCCCCCCAGACTAGCGGGGGAGGTGCAGTACTTC. Protein: CASSDSDPPRLAGEVQYF.

This sequence joins TRBV4-1 and TRBJ1-3, with 10 bases matching TRBD1. Germline CDR1 and CDR2: MGHRA and YSYEKL. This CDR3 has 19 amino acids. V dropped 4 bases and J dropped 0; count of bases not matched to a gene: 12. Here the CDR3 DNA reads TGCGCCAGCAGCCGCCGGGACAGGGGATCGACTCACTCTGGAAACACCATATATTTT. Translated: CASSRRDRGSTHSGNTIYF.

There are a few counts of this clone. The rearrangement links TRBV30 to TRBJ2-1; D remains unclear. The CDR3 is made up of 15 amino acids. Trimming left V 2 bases short and J 0 bases short, with 11 bases between. The germline V gene has CDR1 GTSNPN and CDR2 SVGIG (reference sequence). CDR3 nucleotide sequence: TGTGCCTGGAGTCTAGTTTTCAGCTCCTACAATGAGCAGTTCTTC. It specifies CAWSLVFSSYNEQFF.

The genes are TRBV7-8 and TRBJ2-7, with D tentatively TRBD1 (5 bases). Germline loops: CDR1 SGHVS, CDR2 FQNEAQ. Trimming took 1 base from V and 0 from J, leaving 16 bases between them. CDR3 length: 17 amino acids. The CDR3 DNA reads TGTGCCAGCAGCTTAGGCTTGATGGGGCAGGGCTCCTACGAGCAGTACTTC. Its translation: CASSLGLMGQGSYEQYF. Based on the CDR3 plus reference TRBV7-8 and TRBJ2-7, the full variable domain is GAGVSQSPRYKVAKRGQDVALRCDPISGHVSLFWYQQALGQGPEFLTYFQNEAQLDKSGLPSDRFFAERPEGSVSTLKIQRTQQEDSAVYLCASSLGLMGQGSYEQYFGPGTRLTVT.

As for this clone: A read error may account for a junction end that differs from germline. The CDR3 bases are TGTGCCAGTAGCATAGGGATAGGGGCCGCAGATACGCAGTATTTT. It is translated as CASSIGIGAADTQYF. The V call is TRBV19, the J call TRBJ2-3; D might be TRBD1 (5 bases). The CDR3 runs 15 residues. From germline, CDR1 is LNHDA and CDR2 SQIVND (reference sequence).

This chain joins TRBV28 and TRBJ2-5; D is ambiguous. The V gene lost 2 bases and the J gene lost 5 bases, with 6 bases spanning the gap. Germline assignment: CDR1 MDHEN and CDR2 SYDVKM. The CDR3 extends over 12 amino acids. CDR3: CASSLTRETQYF. In nucleotides, the CDR3 is TGTGCCAGCAGTTTAACTCGCGAGACCCAGTACTTC.

V usage is TRBV9 and J usage is TRBJ2-1; 8 bases fit TRBD2. The CDR3 extends over 14 amino acids. Trimming removed 0 bases from V and 8 bases from J; junction bases left unmatched: 4. Germline CDR1 reads SGDLS; CDR2 reads YYNGEE. CDR3 loop: CASSVGWTSYEQFF. DNA of the CDR3: TGTGCCAGCAGCGTAGGGTGGACTAGCTATGAGCAGTTCTTC.

In this sample, this clone turned up once. CDR3: CASSPGGSGRGANVLTF. In DNA form, the CDR3 reads TGTGCCAGCAGCCCTGGAGGGTCAGGGCGTGGGGCCAACGTCCTGACTTTC. The chain recombines TRBV7-3 with TRBJ2-6; D perhaps matches TRBD2 (6 bases). The CDR3 runs to 17 residues. Germline V gene data show CDR1 as SGHTA and CDR2 as FQGTGA. The germline V and J ends were trimmed by 5 bases and 3 bases, with 17 bases remaining between them.

The rearrangement links TRBV19 to TRBJ2-1, with 13 nucleotides matching TRBD2. The CDR3 is 15 amino acids. With V trimmed by 8 bases and J by 4 bases, 5 bases remained unmatched. Germline V gives CDR1 LNHDA, CDR2 SQIVND (reference sequence). The CDR3 is CASSLLAGGYNEQFF. CDR3 DNA: TGTGCCAGTTCCTTACTAGCGGGAGGGTACAATGAGCAGTTCTTC.

This chain links TRBV4-3 with TRBJ2-7; 9 bases align to TRBD2. CDR3 length: 17 amino acids. J gave up 1 base and V 4 bases, and 11 bases lay outside the gene matches. CDR1 LGHNA and CDR2 YSLEER come from the germline V gene. This chain's CDR3 is CASSRDHSGSYSYEQYF. In DNA form, the CDR3 reads TGCGCCAGCAGCCGAGACCATAGCGGGAGCTATTCCTACGAGCAGTACTTC.

The gene calls are TRBV18 and TRBJ1-2; D is ambiguous. The germline CDR1 and CDR2 sequences are KGHSH and LQKENI. This CDR3 region has 14 residues. Trimming cost V 4 bases and J 6 bases, with 15 bases left between them. This chain's CDR3 is CASSRGGRADGYTF. The CDR3 nucleotides read TGTGCCAGCTCACGAGGCGGGAGGGCTGATGGCTACACCTTC.

This clone was found once. The CDR3 here is CASSPGGSNYGYTF. CDR3 in DNA: TGTGCCAGCAGCCCAGGGGGCAGTAACTATGGCTACACCTTC. The V and J genes are TRBV7-3 and TRBJ1-2; 8 bases map to TRBD1. From germline, CDR1 is SGHTA and CDR2 FQGTGA. J lost 1 base, V lost 5 bases, and 3 bases had no gene match. This CDR3 has 14 residues.

This clone was counted once. Germline and junction disagree at one end, which may indicate a read error. The genes are TRBV5-1 and TRBJ1-2, with D perhaps TRBD1 (6 bases). Germline lookup yields CDR1 SGHRS and CDR2 YFSETQ. The CDR3 is made up of 14 amino acids. Here the CDR3 reads CASSPLPRPRGAPF. Here the CDR3 DNA reads TGCGCCAGCAGCCCCCTGCCCCGTCCTCGGGGGGCTCCCTTC.

The CDR3 DNA sequence: TGTGCCACCAGCAGAGATTGGGGAGCGGGGGAAGCCGGGGAGCTGTTTTTT. Residues: CATSRDWGAGEAGELFF. V and J are TRBV15 and TRBJ2-2; TRBD2 agrees at 8 bases. The J segment lost 6 bases and the V segment lost 0 bases, leaving 9 bases of the junction unmatched. CDR3 length: 17 amino acids. Germline CDR1 LNHNV, CDR2 YYDKDF (reference sequence).

This chain joins TRBV30 and TRBJ2-1; maybe TRBD1 (6 bases). The CDR3 consists of 15 residues. Germline CDR1 is GTSNPN and CDR2 is SVGIG (reference sequence). Trimming took 4 bases from V and 1 from J, leaving 14 bases between them. The CDR3 nucleotides are TGTGCCTGGACCATAGGGCAGGGGTCCTACAATGAGCAGTTCTTC. It specifies CAWTIGQGSYNEQFF.

The chain combines TRBV9 with TRBJ2-3, with 10 positions matching TRBD1. This CDR3 comprises 15 residues. CDR1 is SGDLS and CDR2 is YYNGEE in the germline V gene. V lost 3 bases, J lost 2 bases, and 3 bases stayed unmatched. CDR3 nucleotides: TGTGCCAGCAGCGAAGACAGGGGGCTCACAGATACGCAGTATTTT. Its protein is CASSEDRGLTDTQYF.

This clone appeared once. The chain joins TRBV7-3 to TRBJ1-1, with D possibly being TRBD1 (6 bases). Germline V CDR1 and CDR2: SGHTA, FQGTGA. This CDR3 comprises 14 residues. Trimming removed 5 bases from V and 3 bases from J, with 13 bases in between. CDR3 bases: TGTGCCAGCAGCGCCACAGGGTTGGACACTGAAGCTTTCTTT. It codes for CASSATGLDTEAFF.

The genes are TRBV30 and TRBJ2-1; D is undetermined. Germline loops: CDR1 GTSNPN, CDR2 SVGIG (reference sequence). The CDR3 spans 13 residues. Trimming took off 0 bases at V and 6 bases at J, with 9 bases between the two ends. This chain's CDR3 is CAWSVANRNEQFF. CDR3 DNA sequence: TGTGCCTGGAGTGTAGCGAACCGCAATGAGCAGTTCTTC. The entire variable domain, with the rest obtained from reference TRBV30 and TRBJ2-1, is as follows: SQTIHQWPATLVQPVGSPLSLECTVEGTSNPNLYWYRQAAGRGLQLLFYSVGIGQISSEVPQNLSASRPQDRQFILSSKKLLLSDSGFYLCAWSVANRNEQFFGPGTRLTVL.

This chain connects TRBV6-6 to TRBJ2-7; tentative D call: TRBD1 (6 bases). Trimming removed 0 bases from V and 5 bases from J, with 11 bases in between. CDR3 length equals 14 residues. CDR1 MNHNY and CDR2 SVGAGI come from the germline V gene (reference sequence). CDR3 DNA: TGTGCCAGCAGTTACTCCACAGGGATCGACGAGCAGTACTTC. Protein: CASSYSTGIDEQYF.